A single sample is the source of the 25 T cell receptor beta chains below, sequenced in a study of T cell responses to AZD1222 COVID-19 vaccine (dated by TCRdb to the early 2020s). The time point tag for this specimen amounts to: baseline before first vaccination. The treatment or condition label here, explained by the study, means: meningococcal conjugate vaccine given as trial control. Libraries were built with the immunoSEQ multiplex PCR assay. TCRdb mirrors the immuneACCESS table, restricted to in-frame sequences. Some clones are absent from its copies; in checked studies, under half trace to an unresolved V gene, and the reason for the others is unknown. This sample is represented by approximately 220,000 clones; more than 85% of them were singletons. In total, the top ten clones hold more than 0.8% of the sample. Sample: peripheral blood, taken on day 0 of MenACWY control vaccination. The receptors stem from an adult in good health.

The chain is built from TRBV4-1 and TRBJ1-1; 11 bases are shared with TRBD1. Germline trimming cut 2 bases from V and 0 bases from J; bases unmatched to any gene: 5. CDR3 length: 17 amino acids. CDR1 and CDR2 from the germline V gene are MGHRA and YSYEKL. As DNA, the CDR3 is TGCGCCAGCAGCCAATCCGGGACAGGGGGTGTGAACACTGAAGCTTTCTTT. Its protein is CASSQSGTGGVNTEAFF.

This sequence joins TRBV5-1 and TRBJ1-2; tentatively, D is TRBD1 (5 bases). Trimming took 0 bases from V and 8 from J, leaving 14 bases between them. This CDR3 region has 14 residues. CDR1 is SGHRS, CDR2 YFSETQ, per germline. As DNA, the CDR3 is TGCGCCAGCAGCTTGGATACGGGGCTCGGCGGCTACACCTTC. Amino acids: CASSLDTGLGGYTF.

V is TRBV10-3 and J is TRBJ1-1; TRBD1 matches at 7 bases. V was pared by 6 bases and J by 4 bases, with 8 bases of the junction left unmatched. The CDR3 sequence is 14 residues long. Germline V gives CDR1 ENHRY, CDR2 SYGVKD. This CDR3 reads CAISGQGGSTEAFF. The CDR3 coding sequence is TGTGCCATCAGCGGCCAGGGGGGTAGCACTGAAGCTTTCTTT.

The chain has TRBV27 and TRBJ1-1; 9 nucleotides line up with TRBD1. There are 17 residues in the CDR3. J was trimmed by 6 bases and V by 5 bases; bases with no gene match: 16. Germline CDR1 is MNHEY and CDR2 is SMNVEV (reference sequence). The CDR3 sequence is CASSPRGQGGRRAEAFF. In DNA, the CDR3 is TGTGCCAGCAGTCCCCGGGGACAGGGAGGGCGGAGGGCTGAAGCTTTCTTT.

A single count supports this clone. The chain has TRBV15 and TRBJ1-4; 7 bases fit TRBD1. V lost 1 base and J lost 3; bases outside the gene matches: 2. Per germline, CDR1 LNHNV and CDR2 YYDKDF (reference sequence). The CDR3 is 15 amino acids. CDR3 in DNA: TGTGCCACCAGCAGAGGGGGACAGTCTAATGAAAAACTGTTTTTT. Its protein product is CATSRGGQSNEKLFF.

The J gene is TRBJ1-1, the V gene TRBV29-1; perhaps TRBD1 as D (6 bases). This CDR3 has 13 amino acids. V lost 8 bases and J lost 1, with 14 bases in between. The germline gives CDR1 SQVTM, CDR2 ANQGSEA. The CDR3 spells CSIQQGTNTEAFF. The CDR3 DNA follows: TGCAGCATACAGCAGGGGACGAACACTGAAGCTTTCTTT.

This clone was counted once. The chain couples TRBV5-1 to TRBJ1-1, with no clear D. The V end lost 1 base, the J end lost 6 bases, and 10 bases lay between the germline ends. Looked up from germline, CDR1 is SGHRS and CDR2 is YFSETQ. The CDR3 has 13 amino acids. CDR3 bases: TGCGCCAGCAGCTTGTTCAGGAGCCCTGAAGCTTTCTTT. It codes for CASSLFRSPEAFF.

The chain has TRBV3-1 (or the pseudogene TRBV3-2) and TRBJ2-7; 8 nucleotides line up with TRBD1. The V and J ends lost 1 base and 5 bases, in that order; junction bases with no gene match: 4. The CDR3 contains 14 residues. Germline CDR1 is LGHDT and CDR2 is YNNKEL (reference sequence). This chain's CDR3 is CASSQGDRTNEQYF. The CDR3 DNA reads TGTGCCAGCAGCCAAGGGGACAGGACAAACGAGCAGTACTTC.

CDR3 in DNA: TGTGCCAGCAGTTTAGGGTACAATCAGCCCCAGCATTTT. Translation: CASSLGYNQPQHF. The chain recombines TRBV27 with TRBJ1-5; no firm D call. The germline V and J ends were trimmed by 2 bases and 3 bases, with 5 bases remaining between them. Germline V gene sequence: CDR1 MNHEY, CDR2 SMNVEV (reference sequence). The CDR3 consists of 13 residues.

The rearrangement links TRBV21-1 to TRBJ2-7; the table's D call, TRBD1, has no DNA check behind it. TRBV21-1 is labeled a pseudogene. The CDR3 consists of 16 residues. CDR3 coding DNA: TGTGCCAGCAGCAAATTACCGGCAGTTAGGGGAAACGAGCAGTACTTC. Translated, it gives CASSKLPAVRGNEQYF.

This clone appeared a single time. This sequence joins TRBV7-9 and TRBJ2-7, with D possibly TRBD1 on 6 matching bases. CDR1 is SEHNR, CDR2 FQNEAQ, per germline (reference sequence). Trimming stripped 6 bases from V and 5 bases from J, with 17 bases between. The CDR3 is 14 amino acids. The CDR3 DNA sequence: TGTGCCAGCAGTTTCCTACAGGGCCGTGACGAGCAGTACTTC. Amino acid sequence: CASSFLQGRDEQYF.

The rearrangement uses TRBV15 and TRBJ1-2; the match to TRBD1 covers 10 bases. V was pared by 3 bases and J by 8 bases, with 6 bases of the junction left unmatched. Germline V lookup: CDR1 LNHNV, CDR2 YYDKDF (reference sequence). The CDR3 has 14 amino acids. Written as DNA, the CDR3 is TGTGCCACCAGCAGGGACAGGGGGGTTGGGGGCTACACCTTC. Translation gives CATSRDRGVGGYTF.

V gene TRBV7-9 combines with J gene TRBJ1-1; D gene ambiguous. CDR1 is SEHNR, CDR2 FQNEAQ, per germline (reference sequence). Trimming removed 2 bases from V and 1 base from J, with 8 bases in between. The CDR3 is 14 amino acids. The CDR3 DNA is TGTGCCAGCAGCTTAACGCAAGGGAACACTGAAGCTTTCTTT. Amino acid sequence: CASSLTQGNTEAFF.

CDR3 coding DNA: TGTGCCAGCAGCTTATGTCTAGCAGGGTGGGACTATGGCTACACCTTC. Translating it yields CASSLCLAGWDYGYTF. The chain couples TRBV7-3 to TRBJ1-2; perhaps TRBD1 as D (5 bases). The CDR3 has 16 amino acids. CDR1 and CDR2 (germline): SGHTA, FQGTGA. V lost 2 bases, J lost 3 bases, and 16 bases lay in between.

The chain recombines TRBV30 with TRBJ1-3; 7 positions match TRBD1. This CDR3 contains 16 residues. Per the germline V gene, CDR1 is GTSNPN and CDR2 is SVGIG (reference sequence). Losses at the gene ends were 1 base for V and 0 bases for J; bases not matched to a gene: 6. The CDR3 is CAWSAMTGISGNTIYF. CDR3 bases: TGTGCCTGGAGTGCCATGACAGGGATCTCTGGAAACACCATATATTTT.

The chain uses TRBV9 and TRBJ2-7; TRBD1 matches 10 bases. From germline, CDR1 is SGDLS and CDR2 YYNGEE. The CDR3 has 14 residues. Trimming at V came to 0 bases and at J to 4 bases, leaving 1 base not matched to a gene. The CDR3 coding sequence is TGTGCCAGCAGCGTAGGACAGGGGGCTTACGAGCAGTACTTC. Its protein is CASSVGQGAYEQYF. The variable domain in full, with the rest retrieved from reference TRBV9 and TRBJ2-7, is DSGVTQTPKHLITATGQRVTLRCSPRSGDLSVYWYQQSLDQGLQFLIQYYNGEERAKGNILERFSAQQFPDLHSELNLSSLELGDSALYFCASSVGQGAYEQYFGPGTRLTVT.

V is TRBV5-4 and J is TRBJ2-7, with D tentatively TRBD2 (6 bases). Germline loops: CDR1 SGHNT, CDR2 YYREEE (reference sequence). CDR3 size: 14 residues. V was clipped by 2 bases and J by 2 bases, with 11 bases between them. This CDR3 is CASSFRTTTYEQYF. The CDR3 nucleotides read TGTGCCAGCAGCTTTCGGACTACGACCTACGAGCAGTACTTC.

This chain connects TRBV12-3 or TRBV12-4 to TRBJ1-2; 8 bases are shared with TRBD1. CDR3 length: 13 residues. The trim removed 6 bases at V and 2 bases at J, leaving 2 bases unmatched. The CDR3 protein is CASSRDRNYGYTF. DNA for the CDR3: TGTGCCAGCAGCCGGGACAGGAACTATGGCTACACCTTC.

The genes are TRBV5-6 and TRBJ1-5, with 7 bases matching TRBD1. CDR1 SGHDT and CDR2 YYEEEE come from the germline V gene. This CDR3 has 16 amino acids. V lost 2 bases and J lost 5; bases outside the gene matches: 10. The CDR3 protein is CASSLSGTVDHQPQHF. The CDR3, as DNA: TGTGCCAGCAGCTTATCCGGGACAGTAGATCATCAGCCCCAGCATTTT. The variable domain in full, with the rest retrieved from reference TRBV5-6 and TRBJ1-5, is DAGVTQSPTHLIKTRGQQVTLRCSPKSGHDTVSWYQQALGQGPQFIFQYYEEEERQRGNFPDRFSGHQFPNYSSELNVNALLLGDSALYLCASSLSGTVDHQPQHFGDGTRLSIL.

The chain uses TRBV30 and TRBJ1-1; 7 nucleotides align to TRBD1. The germline V gene encodes CDR1 GTSNPN and CDR2 SVGIG (reference sequence). V was pared by 6 bases and J by 2 bases, with 12 bases of the junction left unmatched. This CDR3 region has 15 residues. CDR3 loop: CACLNRGQANTEAFF. Written as DNA, the CDR3 is TGTGCCTGCCTGAATCGAGGACAGGCCAACACTGAAGCTTTCTTT.

The chain employs TRBV19 and TRBJ1-1; D possibly corresponds to TRBD1 (5 bases). The CDR3 runs 14 residues. CDR1 and CDR2 from the germline V gene are LNHDA and SQIVND (reference sequence). V lost 4 bases, J lost 1 base, and 10 bases lay in between. The CDR3 bases are TGTGCCAGTAGTAGGGGGACGGCGAACACTGAAGCTTTCTTT. Translation gives CASSRGTANTEAFF.

The chain has TRBV5-5 and TRBJ2-5; TRBD2 agrees at 9 bases. The CDR3 length is 16 residues. The V gene's germline CDR1 is SGHKS and CDR2 YYEKEE (reference sequence). V dropped 0 bases and J dropped 2; count of bases not matched to a gene: 5. The CDR3 DNA is TGTGCCAGCAGCTTGGTTGTTAGCGGGGGACAAGAGACCCAGTACTTC. Residues: CASSLVVSGGQETQYF.

The rearrangement joins TRBV28 to TRBJ1-3; unclear D gene. Trimming removed 3 bases at V and 2 bases at J, with 14 bases between. The length of the CDR3 is 16 residues. Per the germline V gene, CDR1 is MDHEN and CDR2 is SYDVKM. This chain's CDR3 is CASSFDHPTPGNTIYF. The CDR3, as DNA: TGTGCCAGCAGTTTTGACCACCCGACTCCTGGAAACACCATATATTTT.

This clone is a singleton in its sample. This sequence joins TRBV12-3 or TRBV12-4 and TRBJ1-1; D is perhaps TRBD1 (6 bases). Trimming cost V 3 bases and J 8 bases, with 10 bases left between them. The CDR3 covers 12 residues. The CDR3 is CASSLERGEAFF. CDR3 DNA sequence: TGTGCCAGCAGTTTGGAGAGGGGGGAAGCTTTCTTT.

V gene TRBV9 combines with J gene TRBJ1-4; D not certain. CDR1 and CDR2 from the germline V gene are SGDLS and YYNGEE. There are 17 residues in the CDR3. V was clipped by 0 bases and J by 3 bases, with 15 bases between them. This CDR3 reads CASSVDGRLSANEKLFF. DNA for the CDR3: TGTGCCAGCAGCGTAGATGGCCGCCTTTCGGCTAATGAAAAACTGTTTTTT.